This T cell receptor (beta chain) came from a study of T-cell memory formation after mild COVID-19. Study-wide background: The study found TCR clusters largely donor specific.

Overall study findings and caveats: SARS-CoV-2 specificity of second-wave clones peaking day 37 was unconfirmed. Detection of some responders pre-infection suggested pre-existing cross-reactive memory T cells participated.

This CDR3 has 15 amino acids. Trimming left V 6 bases short and J 2 bases short, with 16 bases between. TCRdb called the 5' RACE reads again in MiXCR, with one record for every CDR3 protein. The sample comprises about 90,000 distinct CDR3 sequences, 10% to 15% of which are singletons, and roughly a quarter rests with the top ten. This clonotype was observed a few times. What it recognizes is unknown. The sequence was collected from an adult woman who had mild COVID-19 (a few samples of this study predate the infection). Cell type and time point are not known. Material for sequencing was PBMCs or a T cell subset sorted from them (not recorded which). This chain links TRBV12-3 or TRBV12-4 with TRBJ1-1; D gene unclear. The CDR3 reads CASSLRGFSNTEAFF. The DNA of the CDR3 is TGTGCCAGCAGCTTACGAGGGTTTTCTAACACTGAAGCTTTCTTT.